The clone carrying this T cell receptor (beta chain) was detected once. The antigen is unknown. Profiled with immunoSEQ multiplex PCR; TCRdb holds only in-frame clones, not every one. The table lists about 55,000 clones, around 67% of them singletons. This CDR3 spans 14 amino acids. Trimming pared 4 bases from V and 8 bases from J, leaving 16 bases between. CDR1 and CDR2 from the germline V gene are SGHRS and YFSETQ. The record originates from a study of vaccination effects on CD4 cells after COVID-19. Before sequencing, viral peptide pools were used by the ViraFEST assay to expand antigen-specific CD4+ T cells. Scientists isolated CD4+ T cells after a roughly 9-day culture period ended. None of these healthy vaccinees had been infected with SARS-CoV-2 before vaccination.

V and J are TRBV5-1 and TRBJ2-1; a weak D match, TRBD1 (6 bases). The source is a human donor who received a COVID-19 vaccine. The sample consisted of CD4+ T cells from PBMCs cultured with SARS-CoV-2 spike peptides, taken before COVID-19 vaccination. The CDR3 region is CASSPGRPGDEQFF. In DNA form, the CDR3 reads TGCGCCAGCAGCCCCGGCCGCCCAGGGGATGAGCAGTTCTTC.